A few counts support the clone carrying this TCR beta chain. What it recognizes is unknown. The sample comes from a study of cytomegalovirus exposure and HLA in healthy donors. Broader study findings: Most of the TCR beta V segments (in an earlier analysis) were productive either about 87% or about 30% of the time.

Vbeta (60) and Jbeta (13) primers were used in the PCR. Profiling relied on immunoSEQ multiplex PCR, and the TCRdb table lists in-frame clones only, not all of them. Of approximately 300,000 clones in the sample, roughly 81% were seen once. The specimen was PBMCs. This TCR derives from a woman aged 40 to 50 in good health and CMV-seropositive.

This CDR3 reads CASSRSPGGTGANVLTF. CDR3 bases: TGTGCCAGCAGTCGGTCCCCGGGGGGGACTGGGGCCAACGTCCTGACTTTC. The chain recombines TRBV27 with TRBJ2-6, with 8 bases matching TRBD2. This CDR3 has 17 amino acids. Germline assignment: CDR1 MNHEY and CDR2 SMNVEV (reference sequence). J gave up 2 bases and V 5 bases, and 8 bases lay outside the gene matches. The variable domain in full, completed from reference TRBV27 and TRBJ2-6, reads EAQVTQNPRYLITVTGKKLTVTCSQNMNHEYMSWYRQDPGLGLRQIYYSMNVEVTDKGDVPEGYKVSRKEKRNFPLILESPSPNQTSLYFCASSRSPGGTGANVLTFGAGSRLTVL.